This T cell receptor (beta chain) was found in a study of cytomegalovirus exposure and HLA in healthy donors. Study-wide results and caveats: Most observed TCR sequences were rare, whereas some public TCRs were detected in many donors. Overall, around 160 TCR beta chains were annotated as cytomegalovirus-associated.

Only in-frame clones appear in the TCRdb table, and some are missing; sequencing was by immunoSEQ multiplex PCR. This table holds about 150,000 clones, roughly 91% found once. Germline V gives CDR1 ENHRY, CDR2 SYGVKD. This CDR3 contains 14 residues. V lost 6 bases, J lost 3 bases, and 14 bases lay in between. This clone was seen more than once but under ten times. What it recognizes is unknown. The donors were members of the roughly 120-subject validation cohort (separate from the approximately 670-subject first cohort). The TCR sequence derives from a woman between 18 and 30 years old in good health and CMV-seropositive. The sequencing sample was made of PBMCs. The chain is built from TRBV10-3 and TRBJ1-2; D possibly corresponds to TRBD1 (5 bases). CDR3 DNA: TGTGCCATCAGCCCCCAGGTGACAGACTATGGCTACACCTTC. This translates into CAISPQVTDYGYTF.